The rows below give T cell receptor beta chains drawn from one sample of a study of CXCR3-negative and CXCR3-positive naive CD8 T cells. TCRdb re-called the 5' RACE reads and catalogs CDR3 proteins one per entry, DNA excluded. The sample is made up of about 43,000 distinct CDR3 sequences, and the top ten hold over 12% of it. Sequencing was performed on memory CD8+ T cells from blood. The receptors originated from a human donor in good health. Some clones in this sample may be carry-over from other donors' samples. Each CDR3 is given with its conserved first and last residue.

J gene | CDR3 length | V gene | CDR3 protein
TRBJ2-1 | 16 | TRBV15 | CATSRDRTGGYNEQFF
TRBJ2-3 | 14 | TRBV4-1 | CASSMGRFTDTQYF
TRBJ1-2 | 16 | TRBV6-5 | CASSYLTGIFVYGYTF
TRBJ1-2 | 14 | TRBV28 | CASSLESRGYGYTF
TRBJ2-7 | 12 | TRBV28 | CASTRGGHEQYF
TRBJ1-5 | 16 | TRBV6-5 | CASSSFGTGGRQPQHF
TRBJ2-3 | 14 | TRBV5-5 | CASSGGGSRDTQYF
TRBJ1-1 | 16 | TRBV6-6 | CASSYSDLGSHTEAFF
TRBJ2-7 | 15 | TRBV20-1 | CSARDPQNPSYEQYF
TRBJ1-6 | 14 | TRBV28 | CASAVAGDNSPLHF
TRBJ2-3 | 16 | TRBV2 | CASRGVITLTTDTRYF
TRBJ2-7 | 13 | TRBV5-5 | CASSPDIMDTQYF
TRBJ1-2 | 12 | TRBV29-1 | CSVDDSLYGYTF
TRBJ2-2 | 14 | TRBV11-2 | CASSFGANTGELFF
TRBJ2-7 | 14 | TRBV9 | CASSVGALLGEQYF
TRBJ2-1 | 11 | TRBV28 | CASSRGEAPVF
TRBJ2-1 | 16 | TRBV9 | CASSSHLGLGADEQFF
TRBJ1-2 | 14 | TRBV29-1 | CSVDGGSPNYGYTF
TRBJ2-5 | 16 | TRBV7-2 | CASSLEGPQGGETQYF
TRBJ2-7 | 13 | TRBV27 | CASSPGLSYEQYF
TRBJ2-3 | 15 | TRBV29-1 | CSVEGTRGATDTQYF
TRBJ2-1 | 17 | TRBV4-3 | CASSQGTGPKSYNEQFF
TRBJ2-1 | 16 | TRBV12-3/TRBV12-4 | CASSQWGSGYYNEQFF
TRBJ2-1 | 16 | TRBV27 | CASSLLSGGSYNEQFF
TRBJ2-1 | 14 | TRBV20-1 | CSASEGRSYNEQFF
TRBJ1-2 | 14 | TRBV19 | CASSSPGTGADYTF
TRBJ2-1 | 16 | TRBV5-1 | CASSSSSSGPYNEQFF
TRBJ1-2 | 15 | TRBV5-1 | CASSPSGGVVWGYTF
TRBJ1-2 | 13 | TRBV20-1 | CSARVTEYYGYTF
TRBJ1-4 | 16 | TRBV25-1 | CASSDPASQGDEKLFF
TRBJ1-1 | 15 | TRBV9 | CASSVGENMNTEAFF
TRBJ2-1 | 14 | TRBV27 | CAISSSVEGNEQFF
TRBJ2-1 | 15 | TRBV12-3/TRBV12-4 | CASSPTGGAYNEQFF